This T cell receptor (beta chain) was sequenced during a study of T cell responses to AZD1222 COVID-19 vaccine (dated by TCRdb to the early 2020s). The study in broad terms: AZD1222 recipients given second doses at about 4 weeks or at about 12 weeks were pooled, since spike-specific TCR depth and breadth were not found to differ between the two schedules. TCR sequencing covered fewer than 250 trial participants: some 210 given two doses of AZD1222 and 26 given two doses of MenACWY control vaccine. Trial participants were enrolled by age into 18-55, 56-69 and 70-plus year subgroups, with about 150, 27 and 61 TCR-sequenced participants respectively. Overall results and qualifications from the work: Most participants were white British and females outnumbered males, and the authors suggested that clonal diversity may have been underestimated. Epitopes outside the regions mutated in the B.1.351 and B.1.1.7 variants were reportedly recognized by nearly half of the unique spike-specific TCRs. Because no samples from the day 14 peak response were available, repertoires could be characterized only after the peak T cell response. Conclusions about previously exposed vaccinees are limited because only a handful of AZD1222 recipients were SARS-CoV-2 seropositive at baseline. After two AZD1222 doses, spike-specific TCR breadth and depth were significantly higher than at day 0 and than in MenACWY recipients. CD4 TCRs associated with the vaccine covered the entire spike protein, and the dominant responses were in regions 160-218 and 743-854. The 56-69-year group was small, and its depth increase did not reach significance, likely because of low power.

The time point label here, explained by the study, means: baseline before first vaccination. Samples from vaccinated people were obtained from the UK trials COV001 and COV002, which included a single-blind randomized controlled phase 2/3 trial of AZD1222 (ChAdOx1 nCoV-19) in healthy adults. Trial participant PBMC samples were collected at day 0 and day 28 after the second dose for TCRbeta chain sequencing. The CDR3 regions of human TCRbeta chains were analyzed by immunosequencing. The study's own analysis went as follows. Repertoire TCRs were matched against a reference library of SARS-CoV-2-specific TCRs generated with the MIRA antigen-specificity platform. Breadth meant the fraction of unique TCRs that were SARS-CoV-2-associated, whereas depth meant the fraction of total T cells that were SARS-CoV-2-associated. Using the MIRA data, each spike-specific TCR was mapped to the spike region that the TCR reacts to and placed in a CD4 or CD8 class. Log10-transformed breadth and depth values were compared by one-way ANOVA with Sidak's multiple comparisons tests. TCRdb's version of the immuneACCESS table is confined to in-frame rearrangements and falls short of the full clone set. An unresolved V gene accounts for under half of the shortfall where checked; the remainder is of unknown origin. V, J and clone size are those of that table, while D and trimming were read from the DNA. Here the sample has 35,000 to 45,000 clones; roughly 75% occur a single time. Jointly, the top ten make up about 3.8% of the sample.

For this clone: Its binding antigen is unknown. Base qualities are not recorded, but no much larger clone differs from it by a single base.

According to the germline V gene (reference sequence), CDR1 reads WNHNN and CDR2 reads SYGVQD. V is pared back by 6 bases and J by 1 base, with 9 bases lying between the germline termini. The CDR3, cysteine through phenylalanine, is 13 amino acids long. Only CDR3 DNA remains: 39 bases, in frame from the first base. The clonotype comes from an adult in good health. The chain joins TRBV10-1 to TRBJ1-1; D gene: possibly TRBD1, on 5 matching bases. Sequences were derived from peripheral blood, sampled on day 0 of AZD1222 vaccination. CDR3 sequence: CASSRVRNTEAFF. The DNA sequence is as follows: TGCGCCAGCAGCAGGGTACGGAACACTGAAGCTTTCTTT.